Following are 14 T cell receptor beta chains from one sample sequenced in a study of identical twins. TCRdb re-analysed the 5' RACE reads in MiXCR, keeping a single row per CDR3 protein. Among 350,000 to 500,000 distinct CDR3 sequences listed, approximately 17% were seen once. The sequencing sample was made of naive T cells sorted from blood. The receptors were sampled from a man aged 45-60 years in good health.

This clonotype was seen repeatedly, ten times or more. The rearrangement joins TRBV20-1 to TRBJ2-1, with D tentatively TRBD1 (5 bases). CDR1 is DFQATT and CDR2 is SNEGSKA in the germline V gene (reference sequence). The CDR3 sequence is 11 residues long. The V end was cut by 5 bases, the J end by 6 bases, with 8 bases between. The CDR3 region is CSALGLNEQFF. CDR3 nucleotide sequence: TGCAGTGCTCTGGGGCTCAATGAGCAGTTCTTC.

This clonotype has only a few counts. CDR3 DNA sequence: TGTGCCAGCAGTTTAACTAGCGGGAGTCTGAGTGAGCAGTTCTTC. This gives the protein CASSLTSGSLSEQFF. The V gene is TRBV27, the J gene TRBJ2-1; 11 bases match TRBD2. CDR1 and CDR2 (germline): MNHEY, SMNVEV (reference sequence). This CDR3 is 15 amino acids long. V trimming: 2 bases; J trimming: 9 bases; junction bases outside the gene matches: 6.

The rearrangement uses TRBV19 and TRBJ2-7, with a tentative D call TRBD1 (5 bases). The CDR3 spans 14 residues. Deletions cut 4 bases from V and 4 bases from J, with 14 bases between. Germline V lookup: CDR1 LNHDA, CDR2 SQIVND (reference sequence). The CDR3 sequence is CASSKDRGRYEQYF. For the CDR3, the DNA is TGTGCCAGTAGTAAGGATAGGGGTAGGTACGAGCAGTACTTC.

The chain has TRBV20-1 and TRBJ1-6; 7 bases line up with TRBD1. In germline, CDR1 is DFQATT, CDR2 SNEGSKA (reference sequence). The length of the CDR3 is 14 residues. The V segment lost 6 bases and the J segment 8 bases; nucleotides outside the gene matches: 10. The CDR3: CSARQGSIDSPLHF. DNA for the CDR3: TGCAGTGCAAGACAGGGAAGTATTGATTCACCCCTCCACTTT.

The chain recombines TRBV7-6 with TRBJ2-7, with D hard to call. This CDR3 is built from 13 residues. Germline CDR1 and CDR2: SGHVS and FNYEAQ. V was cut by 0 bases and J by 3 bases, with 6 bases left in between. The CDR3 sequence: CASSLASNYEQYF. CDR3 in DNA: TGTGCCAGCAGCTTAGCGAGTAACTACGAGCAGTACTTC.

There are a few counts of this clonotype. The genes are TRBV5-1 and TRBJ1-5; TRBD1 is a possible D gene (5 bases). Between the trimmed V and J ends, which lost 5 bases and 3 bases, there was a span of 9 bases. This CDR3 has 13 residues. Germline lookup yields CDR1 SGHRS and CDR2 YFSETQ. The CDR3 sequence is CASRGTDNQPQHF. Written as DNA, the CDR3 is TGCGCCAGCAGGGGGACGGACAATCAGCCCCAGCATTTT.

This clonotype was counted only a few times. The chain uses TRBV7-2 and TRBJ1-4, with TRBD1 matching 7 bases. Germline CDR1 reads SGHTA; CDR2 reads FQGNSA. V lost 1 base to trimming and J lost 8 bases; unmatched junction nucleotides: 1. There are 13 residues in the CDR3. Here the CDR3 reads CASSLGTGEKLFF. For the CDR3, the DNA is TGTGCCAGCAGCTTAGGGACAGGCGAAAAACTGTTTTTT. Full variable domain (outside the CDR3, taken from reference TRBV7-2 and TRBJ1-4): GAGVSQSPSNKVTEKGKDVELRCDPISGHTALYWYRQSLGQGLEFLIYFQGNSAPDKSGLPSDRFSAERTGGSVSTLTIQRTQQEDSAVYLCASSLGTGEKLFFGSGTQLSVL.

V usage is TRBV3-1 and J usage is TRBJ2-1; TRBD2 might be the D (6 bases). Deletions cut 6 bases from V and 9 bases from J, with 21 bases between. Germline assignment: CDR1 LGHDT and CDR2 YNNKEL (reference sequence). The CDR3 loop spans 15 amino acids. The CDR3 bases are TGTGCCAGCAGTTTCGCATGGGACTTCCCTTTTGAGCAGTTCTTC. Translated: CASSFAWDFPFEQFF.

This clonotype was seen a handful of times. This rearrangement joins TRBV7-8 to TRBJ1-3; D is ambiguous. Trimming left V 0 bases short and J 2 bases short, with 8 bases between. Germline V CDR1 and CDR2: SGHVS, FQNEAQ. This CDR3 has 15 amino acids. The CDR3 nucleotides read TGTGCCAGCAGCTTAGCGAGAGAAACTGGAAACACCATATATTTT. Its translation: CASSLARETGNTIYF.

This rearrangement joins TRBV20-1 to TRBJ1-1, with a tentative D call TRBD1 (5 bases). CDR1 is DFQATT, CDR2 SNEGSKA, per germline (reference sequence). V lost 2 bases and J lost 3, with 13 bases in between. The CDR3 is made up of 14 amino acids. Here the CDR3 DNA reads TGCAGTGCTAGAACCCGGGACGGATACACTGAAGCTTTCTTT. Protein product: CSARTRDGYTEAFF.

The chain has TRBV18 and TRBJ2-3; D perhaps matches TRBD2 (5 bases). V lost 1 base and J 0 bases, leaving 8 bases between the germline ends. Germline V lookup: CDR1 KGHSH, CDR2 LQKENI. The CDR3 covers 15 residues. The CDR3 coding sequence is TGTGCCAGCTCACCACTAGAGGGAAGCACAGATACGCAGTATTTT. Its translation: CASSPLEGSTDTQYF.

The rearrangement uses TRBV10-3 and TRBJ2-1, with TRBD1 matching over 7 bases. Unmatched junction bases numbered 8, after V lost 0 bases and J lost 9 bases. CDR3 size: 15 residues. The V gene's germline CDR1 is ENHRY and CDR2 SYGVKD. The CDR3 DNA reads TGTGCCATCAGTGAGTCGTGGCAGGGGGTGGTTGAGCAGTTCTTC. Its translation: CAISESWQGVVEQFF.

This clonotype was found a few times. V and J are TRBV10-3 and TRBJ1-1; D remains ambiguous. The CDR3 sequence is 13 residues long. V shed 3 bases and J shed 2 bases, with 7 bases lying between them. CDR1 and CDR2 (germline): ENHRY, SYGVKD. The CDR3 region is CAISDMGNTEAFF. CDR3 in DNA: TGTGCCATCAGTGATATGGGCAACACTGAAGCTTTCTTT.

The rearrangement uses TRBV4-3 and TRBJ2-1, with D perhaps assigned TRBD1 or TRBD2 (6 bases each). CDR1 LGHNA and CDR2 YSLEER come from the germline V gene. The CDR3 is 19 amino acids. Trimming took off 0 bases at V and 8 bases at J, with 26 bases between the two ends. As DNA, the CDR3 is TGCGCCAGCAGCCAAGATTCCGTGTTTGGGGGGCAAGTTTACGATGAGCAGTTCTTC. This translates into CASSQDSVFGGQVYDEQFF.